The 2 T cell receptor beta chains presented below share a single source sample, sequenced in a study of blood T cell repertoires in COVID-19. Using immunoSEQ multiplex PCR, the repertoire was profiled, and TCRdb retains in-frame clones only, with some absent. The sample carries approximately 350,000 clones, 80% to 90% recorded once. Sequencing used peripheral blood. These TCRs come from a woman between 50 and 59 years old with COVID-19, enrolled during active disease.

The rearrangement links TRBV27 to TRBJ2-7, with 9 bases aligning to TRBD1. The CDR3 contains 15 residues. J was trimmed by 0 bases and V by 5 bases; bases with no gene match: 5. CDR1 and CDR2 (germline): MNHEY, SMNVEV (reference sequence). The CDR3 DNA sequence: TGTGCCAGCAGTCCAGGGACAGGGAACTCCTACGAGCAGTACTTC. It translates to CASSPGTGNSYEQYF.

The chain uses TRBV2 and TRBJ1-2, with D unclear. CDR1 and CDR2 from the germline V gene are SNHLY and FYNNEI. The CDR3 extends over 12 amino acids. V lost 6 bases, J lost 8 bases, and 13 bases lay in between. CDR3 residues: CASSGGPGGYTF. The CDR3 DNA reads TGTGCCAGCAGCGGTGGACCGGGGGGCTACACCTTC.